The clone carrying this T cell receptor beta chain was recorded many times. Its antigen is currently unknown. In germline, CDR1 is MDHEN, CDR2 SYDVKM. V lost 6 bases and J 5 bases, leaving 8 bases between the germline ends. The CDR3 has 12 residues. The data were obtained in a study of T-cell memory formation after mild COVID-19. Study at large: Largely, the TCR clusters proved donor specific.

TCRdb recomputed calls from the 5' RACE reads with MiXCR, one row per CDR3 protein. The data contain roughly 62,000 distinct CDR3 sequences, about 9.4% of them seen just once; the ten biggest clones take up approximately 1.1%. Regarding the study as a whole: Day 15 to 85 contracting clones showed balanced CD4/CD8; day 15 to 37 expanders favored CD4+.

The V gene is TRBV28, the J gene TRBJ2-1, with D uncertain. The receptor's source is a man aged 18 to 30 who had mild COVID-19 (a few samples of this study predate the infection). Cell type and time point are not known. Sequences were obtained from PBMCs or a T cell subset sorted from them (not recorded which). CDR3 nucleotides: TGTGCCAGCAGCCTTTTGAACAATGAGCAGTTCTTC. It specifies CASSLLNNEQFF.